Listed below are T cell receptor beta chains from one sample, sequenced in a study of cytomegalovirus exposure and HLA in healthy donors. Generated by immunoSEQ multiplex PCR, the TCRdb table keeps only in-frame clones and is missing some. The sample has around 150,000 clones, roughly 85% seen once; the top ten hold roughly 2%. The material sequenced was PBMCs. These receptors originate from a man aged 40-49 years in good health and CMV-seronegative. Each CDR3 is given with its conserved first and last residue. D genes are given only for firm matches. Rows give clone size only sometimes, using once, few, many, or a class for an expanded clone.

d_call: TRBD2
j_call: TRBJ2-7
v_call: TRBV5-4
clone_size: -
cdr3_nt: TGTGCCAGCAGCTTAGGGACTAGCGGGACCTACGAGCAGTACTTC
cdr3_aa: CASSLGTSGTYEQYF

d_call: -
j_call: TRBJ2-5
v_call: TRBV11-1
clone_size: few
cdr3_nt: TGTGCCAGCAGCTTAGACAGTTTACAGTACTTC
cdr3_aa: CASSLDSLQYF

d_call: -
j_call: TRBJ2-3
v_call: TRBV27
clone_size: -
cdr3_nt: TGTGCCAGCAGTCCCCTCCGCGGCGGTTACACAGATACGCAGTATTTT
cdr3_aa: CASSPLRGGYTDTQYF

d_call: -
j_call: TRBJ2-5
v_call: TRBV7-9
clone_size: -
cdr3_nt: TGTGCCAGCGCCATCGCAGGGGTCCAAGAGACCCAGTACTTC
cdr3_aa: CASAIAGVQETQYF

d_call: -
j_call: TRBJ1-2
v_call: TRBV6-1
clone_size: -
cdr3_nt: TGTGCCAGCAGTGAAGTTCTGACTAATAGTGGCTACACCTTC
cdr3_aa: CASSEVLTNSGYTF

d_call: -
j_call: TRBJ2-5
v_call: TRBV7-7
clone_size: -
cdr3_nt: TGTGCTAGCAGCTTAATGAGCGGACTGCTTTTAGAGACCCAGTACTTC
cdr3_aa: CASSLMSGLLLETQYF

d_call: TRBD1
j_call: TRBJ2-7
v_call: TRBV28
clone_size: -
cdr3_nt: TGTGCCAGCAGTCACTACCGTACAGGGGGCTCCTACGAGCAGTACTTC
cdr3_aa: CASSHYRTGGSYEQYF

d_call: -
j_call: TRBJ2-1
v_call: TRBV11-2
clone_size: once
cdr3_nt: TGTGCCAGCAGCTCACGGGGACTGAGCTACAATGAGCAGTTCTTC
cdr3_aa: CASSSRGLSYNEQFF

d_call: -
j_call: TRBJ2-1
v_call: TRBV11-1
clone_size: -
cdr3_nt: TGTGCCAGCAGCTCTACCGGGACTCTAAATGAGCAGTTCTTC
cdr3_aa: CASSSTGTLNEQFF

d_call: -
j_call: TRBJ2-1
v_call: TRBV28
clone_size: -
cdr3_nt: TGTGCCAGCAGTTTATTGGCTTCCTGGGCTGAGCAGTTCTTC
cdr3_aa: CASSLLASWAEQFF

d_call: TRBD1
j_call: TRBJ1-4
v_call: TRBV27
clone_size: few
cdr3_nt: TGTGCCAGCAGTTCCGCCGCAGGGGGAGTCAAACTGTTTTTT
cdr3_aa: CASSSAAGGVKLFF

d_call: -
j_call: TRBJ2-3
v_call: TRBV13
clone_size: -
cdr3_nt: TGTGCCAGCAGCTTGTCTAGCTTGGCGCAGTATTTT
cdr3_aa: CASSLSSLAQYF

d_call: TRBD2
j_call: TRBJ2-7
v_call: TRBV28
clone_size: -
cdr3_nt: TGTGCCAGCAGCGCCTCCGGCCGGGGGGGCTCCTACGAGCAGTACTTC
cdr3_aa: CASSASGRGGSYEQYF

d_call: -
j_call: TRBJ2-2
v_call: TRBV14
clone_size: few
cdr3_nt: TGTGCCAGCAGCCCAAGAGCAGGGGACCTCACCGGGGAGCTGTTTTTT
cdr3_aa: CASSPRAGDLTGELFF

d_call: TRBD1
j_call: TRBJ1-5
v_call: TRBV7-2
clone_size: few
cdr3_nt: TGTGCCAGCAGCTTAGATAGGGGGCCTCAGCCCCAGCATTTT
cdr3_aa: CASSLDRGPQPQHF

d_call: -
j_call: TRBJ1-3
v_call: TRBV6-1
clone_size: -
cdr3_nt: TGTGCCAGCAGTGAATTGGGCAACTCTGGAAACACCATATATTTT
cdr3_aa: CASSELGNSGNTIYF

d_call: TRBD1
j_call: TRBJ2-1
v_call: TRBV27
clone_size: -
cdr3_nt: TGTGCCAGTCAGGGACAGGGAGGCTACAATGAGCAGTTCTTC
cdr3_aa: CASQGQGGYNEQFF

d_call: -
j_call: TRBJ1-4
v_call: TRBV7-9
clone_size: -
cdr3_nt: TGTGCCAGCAGTTCCTTAGGAGTCCGGGGGGATGAAAAACTGTTTTTT
cdr3_aa: CASSSLGVRGDEKLFF

d_call: -
j_call: TRBJ1-3
v_call: TRBV2
clone_size: few
cdr3_nt: TGTGCCAGCAATTTCGGGGGTAGAAACACCATATATTTT
cdr3_aa: CASNFGGRNTIYF

d_call: TRBD1
j_call: TRBJ2-1
v_call: TRBV4-1
clone_size: -
cdr3_nt: TGCGCCAGCAGCGGGGCAGGGGGAAGCTCCTACAATGAGCAGTTCTTC
cdr3_aa: CASSGAGGSSYNEQFF

d_call: -
j_call: TRBJ1-4
v_call: TRBV7-2
clone_size: -
cdr3_nt: TGTGCCAGCAGCTTAGTTTCGGGGTCTGATGAAAAACTGTTTTTT
cdr3_aa: CASSLVSGSDEKLFF

d_call: TRBD2
j_call: TRBJ2-7
v_call: TRBV6-4
clone_size: -
cdr3_nt: TGTGCCAGCAGTGACCGGGAGGGTTACGAGCAGTACTTC
cdr3_aa: CASSDREGYEQYF

d_call: -
j_call: TRBJ2-3
v_call: TRBV28
clone_size: -
cdr3_nt: TGTGCCAGCGGGACACTCACAGATACGCAGTATTTT
cdr3_aa: CASGTLTDTQYF

d_call: -
j_call: TRBJ2-1
v_call: TRBV2
clone_size: -
cdr3_nt: TGTGCCAGCAACGGAGTCTACAATGAGCAGTTCTTC
cdr3_aa: CASNGVYNEQFF

d_call: -
j_call: TRBJ1-2
v_call: TRBV5-1
clone_size: -
cdr3_nt: TGCGCCAGCAGCCCCTCCGGGGATTATGGCTACACCTTC
cdr3_aa: CASSPSGDYGYTF

d_call: TRBD2
j_call: TRBJ2-1
v_call: TRBV11-2
clone_size: -
cdr3_nt: TGTGCCAGCAGCCTTAATAGCGGGAGATCAATATATGAGCAGTTCTTC
cdr3_aa: CASSLNSGRSIYEQFF

d_call: TRBD2
j_call: TRBJ2-1
v_call: TRBV5-1
clone_size: -
cdr3_nt: TGCGCCAGCACCCCGGCGGGGGCTAGCGGGAGGTTCAATGAGCAGTTCTTC
cdr3_aa: CASTPAGASGRFNEQFF

d_call: -
j_call: TRBJ2-7
v_call: TRBV18
clone_size: -
cdr3_nt: TGTGCCAGCTCACCAGGGGGCTCATCCTACGAGCAGTACTTC
cdr3_aa: CASSPGGSSYEQYF

d_call: -
j_call: TRBJ2-7
v_call: TRBV28
clone_size: few
cdr3_nt: TGTGCCAGCAGAGGGGCGATGGTCGAGGACTTC
cdr3_aa: CASRGAMVEDF

d_call: TRBD2
j_call: TRBJ2-1
v_call: TRBV7-2
clone_size: few
cdr3_nt: TGTGCCAGCAGCCATGGCCGCGGCGGGGGGGGATATGAGCAGTTCTTC
cdr3_aa: CASSHGRGGGGYEQFF

d_call: -
j_call: TRBJ1-3
v_call: TRBV19
clone_size: few
cdr3_nt: TGTGCCAGTGGATCCCGACAGAGCTCTGGAAACACCATATATTTT
cdr3_aa: CASGSRQSSGNTIYF

d_call: -
j_call: TRBJ1-4
v_call: TRBV7-9
clone_size: -
cdr3_nt: TGTGCCAGCAGGGATTTAGGGGGACCTAATGAAAAACTGTTTTTT
cdr3_aa: CASRDLGGPNEKLFF

d_call: TRBD1
j_call: TRBJ2-5
v_call: TRBV19
clone_size: -
cdr3_nt: TGTGCCAGTAGTGTGACAGGGGGGCAAGAGACCCAGTACTTC
cdr3_aa: CASSVTGGQETQYF

d_call: TRBD2
j_call: TRBJ2-6
v_call: TRBV28
clone_size: -
cdr3_nt: TGTGCCAGCAGTTTAATAGGGTTAGCGGGAGCGGGTGGGGCCAACGTCCTGACTTTC
cdr3_aa: CASSLIGLAGAGGANVLTF

d_call: TRBD2
j_call: TRBJ2-4
v_call: TRBV2
clone_size: -
cdr3_nt: TGTGCCAGCAGTGAAGCACGGGAGGCCCCCAAAAACAGTCAGTACTTC
cdr3_aa: CASSEAREAPKNSQYF

d_call: TRBD1
j_call: TRBJ2-5
v_call: TRBV5-6
clone_size: -
cdr3_nt: TGTGCCAGCAGTGGGGGAAGGGGGCTTCGTCTGGAGACCCAGTACTTC
cdr3_aa: CASSGGRGLRLETQYF

d_call: TRBD1
j_call: TRBJ2-7
v_call: TRBV5-4
clone_size: -
cdr3_nt: TGTGCCAGCAGTGACAGGGGGACCTACGAGCAGTACTTC
cdr3_aa: CASSDRGTYEQYF

d_call: TRBD2
j_call: TRBJ2-3
v_call: TRBV11-2
clone_size: -
cdr3_nt: TGTGCCAGTGTAGCGGGAGGGAAGACAGATACGCAGTATTTT
cdr3_aa: CASVAGGKTDTQYF

d_call: -
j_call: TRBJ1-5
v_call: TRBV4-1
clone_size: -
cdr3_nt: TGCGCCAGCAGCCAGGACAGTTATCAGCCCCAGCATTTT
cdr3_aa: CASSQDSYQPQHF

d_call: TRBD1
j_call: TRBJ1-2
v_call: TRBV5-8
clone_size: -
cdr3_nt: TGTGGAGGGGACAGGGAATCCAGCGGGTATGGCTACACCTTC
cdr3_aa: CGGDRESSGYGYTF

d_call: TRBD2
j_call: TRBJ2-5
v_call: TRBV5-4
clone_size: once
cdr3_nt: TGTGCCAGCAGCTTGGGTCGGGGAGGGGTGGAGACCCAGTACTTC
cdr3_aa: CASSLGRGGVETQYF

d_call: -
j_call: TRBJ2-5
v_call: TRBV7-9
clone_size: -
cdr3_nt: TGTGCCAGCAGCTTAGTTCTAGCGCAAGAGACCCAGTACTTC
cdr3_aa: CASSLVLAQETQYF